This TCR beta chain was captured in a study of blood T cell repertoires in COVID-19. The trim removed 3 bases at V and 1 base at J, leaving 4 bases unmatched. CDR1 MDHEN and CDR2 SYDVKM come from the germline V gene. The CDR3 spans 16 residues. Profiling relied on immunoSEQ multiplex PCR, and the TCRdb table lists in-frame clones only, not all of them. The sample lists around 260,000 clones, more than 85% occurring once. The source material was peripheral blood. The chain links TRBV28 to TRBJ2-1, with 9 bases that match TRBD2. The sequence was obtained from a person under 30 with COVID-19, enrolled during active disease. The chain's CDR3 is CASSFSSGRSYNEQFF. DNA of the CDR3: TGTGCCAGCAGTTTCAGCAGCGGGAGGTCCTACAATGAGCAGTTCTTC.